A selection of T cell receptor beta chains follows, all from one sample in a study of T cell repertoires in cytomegalovirus infection. Via MiXCR, TCRdb re-called the reads, giving one row per CDR3 protein. Of a few hundred thousand distinct CDR3 sequences listed, roughly a sixth are singletons. Sequenced material: PBMCs. These receptors came from a human donor in good health (CMV status not recorded). Some clones in this sample may be carry-over from other donors' samples. CDR3s include the opening cysteine and the closing phenylalanine or tryptophan. The D gene is left open where the match is weak. Rows give clone size only sometimes, using once, few, many, or a class for an expanded clone.

clone size,V gene,D gene,J gene,CDR3 protein,CDR3 DNA
many,TRBV28,NA,TRBJ2-3,CASSFPRAETSTDTQYF,TGTGCCAGCAGTTTTCCCAGGGCCGAGACTAGCACAGATACGCAGTATTTT
many,TRBV7-2,NA,TRBJ1-1,CASSYERNTEAFF,TGTGCCAGCAGCTACGAGCGGAACACTGAAGCTTTCTTT
few,TRBV20-1,NA,TRBJ1-5,CSASDGGGNQPQHF,TGCAGTGCTAGTGATGGGGGGGGCAATCAGCCCCAGCATTTT
few,TRBV2,NA,TRBJ2-5,CASSPTGPQETQYF,TGTGCCAGCAGTCCTACAGGGCCCCAAGAGACCCAGTACTTC
NA,TRBV5-6,NA,TRBJ1-5,CASSQKDRQGQPQHF,TGTGCCAGCAGCCAAAAGGACAGACAAGGTCAGCCCCAGCATTTT
NA,TRBV9,NA,TRBJ2-7,CASSVGRGLSYEQYF,TGTGCCAGCAGCGTAGGAAGGGGTCTCTCCTACGAGCAGTACTTC
NA,TRBV28,NA,TRBJ1-2,CASATLGERGYTF,TGTGCCAGCGCCACCTTGGGAGAGCGGGGCTACACCTTC
NA,TRBV27,NA,TRBJ2-3,CASQGLGRATDTQYF,TGTGCCAGCCAGGGTCTAGGGCGGGCTACAGATACGCAGTATTTT
many,TRBV12-3/TRBV12-4,TRBD1,TRBJ1-6,CASRPGTANSPLHF,TGTGCCAGCAGACCCGGGACAGCAAATTCACCCCTCCACTTT
NA,TRBV28,TRBD1,TRBJ1-1,CASSFWGQGAGTEAFF,TGTGCCAGCAGTTTTTGGGGACAGGGCGCCGGCACTGAAGCTTTCTTT
NA,TRBV3-1,NA,TRBJ1-1,CASSQDWVGSMNTEAFF,TGTGCCAGCAGCCAAGATTGGGTCGGCAGTATGAACACTGAAGCTTTCTTT
many,TRBV4-2,NA,TRBJ1-2,CASSQGSGQGSGYTF,TGTGCCAGCAGCCAAGGATCTGGCCAGGGGAGTGGCTACACCTTC
many,TRBV7-2,TRBD1,TRBJ2-3,CASSLGGQGNGNWICTDTQYF,TGTGCCAGCAGCTTGGGGGGACAGGGGAACGGGAACTGGATATGCACAGATACGCAGTATTTT
many,TRBV7-2,NA,TRBJ1-3,CASSLNPVSGNTIYF,TGTGCCAGCAGCTTAAACCCAGTATCTGGAAACACCATATATTTT
few,TRBV25-1,TRBD1,TRBJ2-7,CASRDRGNGYEQYF,TGTGCCAGCCGCGACAGGGGGAATGGCTACGAGCAGTACTTC
few,TRBV20-1,TRBD1,TRBJ1-4,CSASDEQGASSNEKLFF,TGCAGTGCTAGCGATGAGCAGGGGGCTTCATCGAATGAAAAACTGTTTTTT
few,TRBV15,NA,TRBJ2-3,CATSSPGGGTDTQYF,TGTGCCACCAGCAGCCCAGGTGGGGGCACAGATACGCAGTATTTT
NA,TRBV4-2,NA,TRBJ1-3,CASSQDGASSGNTIYF,TGTGCCAGCAGCCAAGATGGGGCGAGCTCTGGAAACACCATATATTTT
NA,TRBV11-1,TRBD1,TRBJ2-5,CASSFDRGQETQYF,TGTGCCAGCAGCTTCGACAGGGGCCAAGAGACCCAGTACTTC
NA,TRBV2,NA,TRBJ2-5,CASRFGTQETQYF,TGTGCCAGCAGATTCGGGACCCAAGAGACCCAGTACTTC
NA,TRBV7-6,TRBD2,TRBJ2-1,CASSPGASGGENEQFF,TGTGCCAGCAGCCCCGGCGCAAGCGGGGGGGAAAATGAGCAGTTCTTC
few,TRBV4-2,TRBD1,TRBJ2-1,CASSQEHMGDRYQNEQFF,TGTGCCAGCAGCCAAGAGCACATGGGGGACAGGTACCAAAATGAGCAGTTCTTC
many,TRBV10-3,NA,TRBJ1-6,CAISESGGLKNSPLHF,TGTGCCATCAGTGAGTCTGGGGGCTTAAAGAATTCACCCCTCCACTTT
many,TRBV7-8,NA,TRBJ2-4,CASSLEIRPSLAKNIQYF,TGTGCCAGCAGCTTAGAAATTCGGCCATCGCTAGCCAAAAACATTCAGTACTTC
NA,TRBV6-5,TRBD1,TRBJ1-5,CASRADRGVNQPQHF,TGTGCCAGCAGAGCGGACAGGGGAGTCAATCAGCCCCAGCATTTT
many,TRBV12-3/TRBV12-4,NA,TRBJ2-5,CASSFGDQETQYF,TGTGCCAGCAGTTTCGGGGACCAAGAGACCCAGTACTTC
few,TRBV4-1,NA,TRBJ2-1,CASSRASHQADEQFF,TGCGCCAGCAGCCGGGCTAGCCACCAGGCTGATGAGCAGTTCTTC
NA,TRBV20-1,NA,TRBJ1-5,CSARSQANQPQHF,TGCAGTGCTAGGTCCCAGGCTAATCAGCCCCAGCATTTT
many,TRBV7-2,NA,TRBJ2-3,CASRGGGQGGTQYF,TGTGCCAGCAGGGGCGGGGGCCAGGGAGGGACGCAGTATTTT
few,TRBV5-1,NA,TRBJ2-2,CASSLPPANTGELFF,TGCGCCAGCAGCTTACCGCCGGCGAACACCGGGGAGCTGTTTTTT
many,TRBV28,NA,TRBJ1-1,CASGLRQPNTEAFF,TGTGCCAGCGGATTGAGACAGCCGAACACTGAAGCTTTCTTT
many,TRBV6-5,TRBD1,TRBJ1-2,CASSYSGTANYGYTF,TGTGCCAGCAGTTACTCCGGGACAGCTAACTATGGCTACACCTTC
many,TRBV6-2/TRBV6-3,NA,TRBJ1-1,CASSYATGRPELEAFF,TGTGCCAGCAGTTACGCCACGGGGAGACCAGAACTTGAAGCTTTCTTT
few,TRBV7-2,NA,TRBJ1-6,CASSQTYGRHQYDSPLHF,TGTGCCAGCAGCCAGACCTATGGCCGCCACCAATATGATTCACCCCTCCACTTT
NA,TRBV19,TRBD2,TRBJ2-2,CASSFAGGRTGELFF,TGTGCCAGTAGTTTTGCGGGGGGGCGCACCGGGGAGCTGTTTTTT
few,TRBV20-1,NA,TRBJ1-2,CSAATAGDNGYTF,TGCAGTGCTGCCACAGCAGGGGATAATGGCTACACCTTC